A selection of T cell receptor beta chains follows, all from one sample in a study of blood T cell repertoires in COVID-19. TCRdb's table, derived via immunoSEQ multiplex PCR, lists solely in-frame clones and lacks some. There are about 330,000 clones in the sample; about 90% occur only once, and roughly 1% lies in the top ten. Sequencing was performed on PBMCs or T cells enriched from blood (not recorded which). Receptors originate from a woman aged 25 to 39 who had recovered from COVID-19. CDR3s include the opening cysteine and the closing phenylalanine or tryptophan. A D gene is named only where the DNA matches it firmly. Expanded clones get a size class; other rows say once, few or many, or leave the size out.

-,-,TRBV7-2,TRBJ2-5,TGTGCCAGCAGCTCCCGGGGGAATCGGGGTCCCCGGACCCAGTACTTC,CASSSRGNRGPRTQYF
few,-,TRBV30,TRBJ1-4,TGTGCCTGGAGTTCGGGAGGGAGTCTCTATTTT,CAWSSGGSLYF
-,TRBD2,TRBV30,TRBJ2-5,TGTGCCTGGAGTCGACTAGCGGGGCTCCAAGAGACCCAGTACTTC,CAWSRLAGLQETQYF
few,-,TRBV5-6,TRBJ2-7,TGTGCCAGCAGCCAGAGGTTCTCCTACGAGCAGTACTTC,CASSQRFSYEQYF
-,TRBD1,TRBV19,TRBJ1-1,TGTGCCAGTAGTATACAGGGGGCAAACACTGAAGCTTTCTTT,CASSIQGANTEAFF
-,-,TRBV5-1,TRBJ1-3,TGCGCCAGCAGCTTGGTGGACACAAGCTCTGGAAACACCATATATTTT,CASSLVDTSSGNTIYF
-,TRBD2,TRBV9,TRBJ2-5,TGTGCCAGCAGCGAGACTAGCGGGGGGGCTGGGGCCCAGTACTTC,CASSETSGGAGAQYF
-,TRBD1,TRBV7-9,TRBJ2-7,TGTGCCAGCAGCTCCGGCCGGGACAGGGAGCAGCAGTACTTC,CASSSGRDREQQYF
once,TRBD2,TRBV4-1,TRBJ2-2,TGCGCCAGCAGCCATCCCGCCCTAGCGGGGGGGAACACCGGGGAGCTGTTTTTT,CASSHPALAGGNTGELFF
once,TRBD2,TRBV27,TRBJ2-7,TGTGCCAGCAGTTTGGACGGGGGGGATTCCCACGAGCAGTACTTC,CASSLDGGDSHEQYF
-,-,TRBV6-4,TRBJ2-1,TGTGCCAGCAGTGACATGGCGGAGGATGAGCAGTTCTTC,CASSDMAEDEQFF
-,TRBD1,TRBV3-1/TRBV3-2,TRBJ2-2,TGTGCCAGCAGCCGGACAGGGGAAAACACCGGGGAGCTGTTTTTT,CASSRTGENTGELFF
-,-,TRBV27,TRBJ1-6,TGTGCCAGCAGACCCGGACACAGCTCCTATAATTCACCCCTCCACTTT,CASRPGHSSYNSPLHF
-,TRBD2,TRBV5-8,TRBJ2-3,TGTGCCAGCAGCAATCGAGCGGGGGGGATGGATACGCAGTATTTT,CASSNRAGGMDTQYF
-,TRBD2,TRBV11-2,TRBJ2-7,TGTGCCAGCAGCACAGCGACTAGCGGGGGCCATATAACTTCCTACGAGCAGTACTTC,CASSTATSGGHITSYEQYF
-,TRBD1,TRBV19,TRBJ1-2,TGTGCCAGTAGTAGTGACAGGGGAAACTATGGCTACACCTTC,CASSSDRGNYGYTF
once,TRBD2,TRBV15,TRBJ2-3,TGTGCCACCAGCAGAGATAGTGAACTAGCGGGGGGTAGCACAGATACGCAGTATTTT,CATSRDSELAGGSTDTQYF
-,TRBD2,TRBV5-1,TRBJ2-2,TGCGCCAGCAGCTTCCTCCAGCGGGGGGTCACCGGGGAGCTGTTTTTT,CASSFLQRGVTGELFF
-,-,TRBV3-1/TRBV3-2,TRBJ1-1,TGTGCCAGCAGCCAAGCCAGGGACACTGAAGCTTTCTTT,CASSQARDTEAFF
-,TRBD1,TRBV27,TRBJ1-1,TGTGCCAGCAGTTCGACAGGGTGGGGCACTGAAGCTTTCTTT,CASSSTGWGTEAFF
once,-,TRBV21-1,TRBJ1-5,TGTGCCAGCAGCGGAAGACGGGGCAGGCGGGGACAGCCCCAGCATTTT,CASSGRRGRRGQPQHF
-,-,TRBV18,TRBJ1-1,TGTGCCAGCTCACTCGTGAGGGATATGAACACTGAAGCTTTCTTT,CASSLVRDMNTEAFF
-,TRBD1,TRBV6-5,TRBJ2-1,TGTGCCAGCAGTTACACTGTTGCAGGGGGCAATGAGCAGTTCTTC,CASSYTVAGGNEQFF
few,-,TRBV15,TRBJ2-5,TGTGCCACCAGCAGAGATCGCGCGGGGCAGACCCAGTACTTC,CATSRDRAGQTQYF
-,-,TRBV7-2,TRBJ1-5,TGTGCCAGCAGCTTAGGTGGGGCTAGCGGTTTTGGGCAGCCCCAGCATTTT,CASSLGGASGFGQPQHF
-,-,TRBV3-1/TRBV3-2,TRBJ2-3,TGTGCCAGCAGCCGAGGGGGTCGTGCAGATACGCAGTATTTT,CASSRGGRADTQYF
few,-,TRBV5-4,TRBJ2-2,TGTGCCAGCAGCTCGCGCGGGGAGCTGTTTTTT,CASSSRGELFF
-,TRBD1,TRBV3-1/TRBV3-2,TRBJ1-5,TGTGCCAGCAGCCAAGATCTTCCAGGACAGGGAGGTCCCCAGCATTTT,CASSQDLPGQGGPQHF
few,-,TRBV10-1,TRBJ1-1,TGCGCCAGCAGGGGACATGGGAACACTGAAGCTTTCTTT,CASRGHGNTEAFF
-,-,TRBV2,TRBJ1-1,TGTGCCAGCAGTGAAGGCGGCGACCGGGTAGCTTTCTTT,CASSEGGDRVAFF
-,TRBD1,TRBV3-1/TRBV3-2,TRBJ1-1,TGTGCCAGCAGACAGACAGGGATGAACACTGAAGCTTTCTTT,CASRQTGMNTEAFF
-,TRBD2,TRBV5-1,TRBJ2-7,TGCGCCAGCAGCCCCGGGGGGGGAGCCTACGAGCAGTACTTC,CASSPGGGAYEQYF
-,-,TRBV10-1,TRBJ2-7,TGCGCCAGCAGTGCTGGCGGGCTGATGACCTACGAGCAGTACTTC,CASSAGGLMTYEQYF
-,-,TRBV5-5,TRBJ1-2,TGTGCCAGCACCACCGCAGACAGGTCCTATGGCTACACCTTC,CASTTADRSYGYTF
-,-,TRBV5-6,TRBJ2-7,TGTGCCAGCAGCTTTGAGGGGGGAAGTAGCGGGCGCTACTACGAGCAGTACTTC,CASSFEGGSSGRYYEQYF
-,TRBD1,TRBV28,TRBJ2-6,TGTGCCAGCACCCTCAATCCCCGCGACAGGGGGCCTTTCAGTGGGGCCAACGTCCTGACTTTC,CASTLNPRDRGPFSGANVLTF
-,TRBD1,TRBV12-3/TRBV12-4,TRBJ1-2,TGTGCCAGCAGCTGGGGACAGGGCGATGGCTACACCTTC,CASSWGQGDGYTF
-,TRBD2,TRBV30,TRBJ2-5,TGTGCCTGCCCAGGGACTAGCGGACAAGAGACCCAGTACTTC,CACPGTSGQETQYF
-,TRBD1,TRBV7-8,TRBJ2-2,TGTGCCAGCAGCTTAGAGAAGCCGGGACAGGGGTACACCGGGGAGCTGTTTTTT,CASSLEKPGQGYTGELFF
-,-,TRBV5-1,TRBJ1-6,TGCGCCCCTTTGGGGAAGGCCGGGGATAATTCACCCCTCCACTTT,CAPLGKAGDNSPLHF
-,-,TRBV28,TRBJ1-2,TGTGCCAGCAGTCTCAGAAAAGATGGCTACACCTTC,CASSLRKDGYTF
-,-,TRBV7-2,TRBJ2-7,TGTGCCAGCAGCTTAGGGTCCAGGCCCTACGAGCAGTACTTC,CASSLGSRPYEQYF
-,-,TRBV7-2,TRBJ2-7,TGTGCCAGCAGCTTAGGGGTAGGGGGCTCCTACGAGCAGTACTTC,CASSLGVGGSYEQYF
once,TRBD2,TRBV29-1,TRBJ2-1,TGCAGCGTTGGTGTAGCGGGGGGCCCCAATGAGCAGTTCTTC,CSVGVAGGPNEQFF
few,-,TRBV21-1,TRBJ1-6,TGTGCCAGCAGCAAAGTCGCGGGTTCAAATTCACCCCTCCACTTT,CASSKVAGSNSPLHF
-,-,TRBV7-2,TRBJ1-2,TGTGCCAGCAGCCACGGGTTAGGTGGCTACACCTTC,CASSHGLGGYTF
-,TRBD1,TRBV6-5,TRBJ1-5,TGTGCCAGCAGTTACTCTTTCAGGACAGGGTCGTTGCATTTT,CASSYSFRTGSLHF
-,-,TRBV7-9,TRBJ2-1,TGTGCCAGCAGCTTAGCCCGCGCAGGTAGCTCCTACAATGAGCAGTTCTTC,CASSLARAGSSYNEQFF
-,TRBD1,TRBV19,TRBJ1-5,TGTGCCAGTAGTAACGGACAGGGCAATCAGCCCCAGCATTTT,CASSNGQGNQPQHF
few,TRBD1,TRBV19,TRBJ1-4,TGTGCCAGTAGCCCGACAGGGACCAATGAAAAACTGTTTTTT,CASSPTGTNEKLFF
-,-,TRBV15,TRBJ2-3,TGTGCCACCAGCAGAGACAGGGCGACAGATACGCAGTATTTT,CATSRDRATDTQYF
few,-,TRBV28,TRBJ1-1,TGTGCCAGCAGGGGTCCCAGGGGAGCAGCTTTCTTT,CASRGPRGAAFF
-,-,TRBV5-6,TRBJ2-7,TGTGCCAGCAGCGCGGGGGCGAACTACGAGCAGTACTTC,CASSAGANYEQYF
once,-,TRBV5-6,TRBJ1-2,TGTGCCAGCAGCTTGGGTCAAGCGGTCAACACCTTC,CASSLGQAVNTF
-,-,TRBV24-1,TRBJ2-1,TGTGCCACCAGTGACACAGGATCCTACAATGAGCAGTTCTTC,CATSDTGSYNEQFF
-,TRBD1,TRBV13,TRBJ2-1,TGTGCCAGCAGCCCCCGACAGGGGAGCGACAATGAGCAGTTCTTC,CASSPRQGSDNEQFF